The 23 T cell receptor beta chains below all came from one sample that was sequenced in a study of blood T cell repertoires in COVID-19. Only in-frame clones appear in the TCRdb table, and some are missing; sequencing was by immunoSEQ multiplex PCR. The table shows some 170,000 clones, with around 74% occurring only once. The sequenced material came from peripheral blood. Every receptor here comes from a man between 65 and 79 years old with acute or convalescent COVID-19.

The J gene is TRBJ2-7, the V gene TRBV2, with D unresolved. This CDR3 comprises 15 residues. Per germline, CDR1 SNHLY and CDR2 FYNNEI. Trimming shortened V by 0 bases and J by 1 base, and 10 bases separated the two germline ends. The CDR3 sequence: CASSEAVSLSYEQYF. For the CDR3, the DNA is TGTGCCAGCAGTGAAGCGGTGAGCCTGTCCTACGAGCAGTACTTC.

The chain joins TRBV29-1 to TRBJ1-2; D remains unclear. Germline loops: CDR1 SQVTM, CDR2 ANQGSEA. The CDR3 has 12 amino acids. V gave up 4 bases and J gave up 4 bases, with 10 bases separating them. CDR3 nucleotides: TGCAGCGTTGTAGGCGGTACCTATGGCTACACCTTC. It translates to CSVVGGTYGYTF.

The V and J genes are TRBV5-3 and TRBJ2-7, with 8 bases aligning to TRBD1. TRBV5-3 is marked as an open reading frame, function uncertain. V lost 8 bases and J lost 5; bases outside the gene matches: 12. The CDR3 totals 14 residues. The CDR3 DNA is TGTGCCAGTGGGGGGCAGGGGGCGCCCAACGAGCAGTACTTC. As protein: CASGGQGAPNEQYF.

V usage is TRBV24-1 and J usage is TRBJ1-2; no clear D. Germline CDR1 KGHDR, CDR2 SFDVKD. V was trimmed by 3 bases and J by 3 bases, leaving 7 bases between them. The CDR3 contains 13 residues. In nucleotides, the CDR3 is TGTGCCACCAGTGATGAGGGCTACTATGGCTACACCTTC. It translates to CATSDEGYYGYTF.

V usage is TRBV6-5 and J usage is TRBJ1-4, with TRBD1 as a possible D gene (5 bases). The V gene's germline CDR1 is MNHEY and CDR2 SVGAGI. Trimming removed 2 bases at V and 5 bases at J, with 9 bases between. This CDR3 has 14 residues. In DNA, the CDR3 is TGTGCCAGCAGTTACAGGACATTCAATGAAAAACTGTTTTTT. Translation gives CASSYRTFNEKLFF.

This chain joins TRBV28 and TRBJ1-4, with D hard to call. The CDR3 consists of 12 residues. Trimming shortened V by 5 bases and J by 6 bases, and 7 bases separated the two germline ends. The germline V gene encodes CDR1 MDHEN and CDR2 SYDVKM. CDR3 nucleotides: TGTGCCAGCAGTCCTACCTATGAAAAACTGTTTTTT. Translating gives CASSPTYEKLFF.

The V gene is TRBV30, the J gene TRBJ1-2, with D hard to call. CDR3 length equals 11 residues. Trimming cost V 7 bases and J 3 bases, with 9 bases left between them. Germline V gives CDR1 GTSNPN, CDR2 SVGIG (reference sequence). The CDR3 loop reads CAYCRDYGYTF. The DNA for the CDR3 is TGTGCCTATTGCCGGGACTATGGCTACACCTTC.

The chain recombines TRBV10-2 with TRBJ1-5; TRBD1 might be the D (6 bases). CDR3 length: 15 amino acids. Germline CDR1 is WSHSY and CDR2 is SAAADI. V dropped 6 bases and J dropped 5 bases, with 17 bases sitting between them. The CDR3 sequence is CASRGETGSHQPQHF. The CDR3 coding sequence is TGCGCCAGCAGAGGGGAGACAGGTTCGCATCAGCCCCAGCATTTT.

The rearrangement links TRBV18 to TRBJ1-1, with TRBD1 matching over 7 bases. V gave up 5 bases and J gave up 3 bases; unmatched junction bases: 6. This CDR3 is 14 amino acids long. CDR1 KGHSH and CDR2 LQKENI come from the germline V gene. CDR3 loop: CASSSQGFDTEAFF. CDR3 nucleotides: TGTGCCAGCTCATCACAGGGGTTTGACACTGAAGCTTTCTTT.

This clone was observed a few times. This chain uses TRBV6-4 with TRBJ2-1, with 8 bases lining up with TRBD2. This CDR3 comprises 16 residues. Trimming took 2 bases from V and 5 from J; bases not matched to a gene: 8. CDR1 MRHNA and CDR2 SNTAGT come from the germline V gene. The CDR3 sequence: CASSDQYHGRDNEQFF. CDR3 in DNA: TGTGCCAGCAGTGACCAATACCACGGGAGGGACAATGAGCAGTTCTTC.

This clone was seen more than once but under ten times. This rearrangement joins TRBV5-5 to TRBJ2-3; maybe TRBD1 (6 bases). Germline CDR1 SGHKS, CDR2 YYEKEE (reference sequence). V gave up 1 base and J gave up 2 bases, with 14 bases separating them. This CDR3 is 16 amino acids long. The CDR3 loop is CASSLNFRGYTDTQYF. DNA of the CDR3: TGTGCCAGCAGCTTGAACTTCAGGGGCTACACAGATACGCAGTATTTT.

The V gene is TRBV6-5, the J gene TRBJ2-7, with 11 bases that match TRBD2. This CDR3 region has 14 residues. The germline V gene has CDR1 MNHEY and CDR2 SVGAGI. V was pared by 8 bases and J by 3 bases, with 6 bases of the junction left unmatched. CDR3 in amino acids: CASGKTSGIYEQYF. The DNA for the CDR3 is TGTGCCAGCGGGAAGACTAGCGGGATCTACGAGCAGTACTTC.

This chain uses TRBV11-2 with TRBJ2-2, with D unresolved. V was pared by 5 bases and J by 1 base, with 8 bases between. Germline V CDR1 and CDR2: SGHAT, FQNNGV. CDR3 length equals 14 residues. In DNA, the CDR3 is TGTGCCAGCAGCAAGAGACAGAACACCGGGGAGCTGTTTTTT. Its translation: CASSKRQNTGELFF.

The V and J genes are TRBV18 and TRBJ2-5, with 10 bases matching TRBD2. V shed 0 bases and J 0 bases; nucleotides not matched to a gene: 4. CDR3 length: 17 residues. Per the germline V gene, CDR1 is KGHSH and CDR2 is LQKENI. This chain's CDR3 is CASSPPGTSAHQETQYF. The CDR3 DNA reads TGTGCCAGCTCACCACCGGGGACTAGCGCCCACCAAGAGACCCAGTACTTC.

The rearrangement links TRBV10-1 to TRBJ2-3; D is unresolved. CDR3 size: 13 residues. CDR1 is WNHNN, CDR2 SYGVQD, per germline (reference sequence). V was cut by 4 bases and J by 4 bases, with 9 bases left in between. CDR3: CASSAPEADTQYF. Written as DNA, the CDR3 is TGCGCCAGCAGTGCTCCAGAGGCAGATACGCAGTATTTT.

Here the CDR3 reads CATSREIRVGGGDTEAFF. The DNA for the CDR3 is TGTGCCACCAGCAGAGAGATCAGGGTCGGCGGGGGGGACACTGAAGCTTTCTTT. The V gene is TRBV15, the J gene TRBJ1-1; perhaps TRBD1 as D (5 bases). The CDR3 runs 18 residues. The V gene's germline CDR1 is LNHNV and CDR2 YYDKDF (reference sequence). Trimming removed 0 bases at V and 3 bases at J, with 20 bases between.

The gene calls are TRBV28 and TRBJ1-2; 12 bases are shared with TRBD1. The germline V gene encodes CDR1 MDHEN and CDR2 SYDVKM. The ends lost 3 bases at V and 4 bases at J; junction bases unmatched: 9. The CDR3 spans 17 residues. The CDR3 DNA follows: TGTGCCAGCAGTTTGGGGGCCGGGACAGGGGGCGCCTATGGCTACACCTTC. This sequence encodes CASSLGAGTGGAYGYTF.

This chain connects TRBV24-1 to TRBJ1-6; 9 nucleotides align to TRBD1. In germline, CDR1 is KGHDR, CDR2 SFDVKD. This CDR3 is 15 amino acids long. V shed 4 bases, J shed 9 bases, and the junction held 6 bases outside the gene matches. CDR3 DNA: TGTGCCACCAGTGACCCCCGGGACAGGGTTTCACCCCTCCACTTT. Translation: CATSDPRDRVSPLHF.

The V gene is TRBV28, the J gene TRBJ1-4; 11 bases agree with TRBD1. Trimming took 6 bases from V and 7 from J; bases not matched to a gene: 13. The CDR3 extends over 17 amino acids. Germline lookup yields CDR1 MDHEN and CDR2 SYDVKM. CDR3 in amino acids: CASSVIRTGGDGEKLFF. CDR3 DNA: TGTGCCAGCAGCGTGATAAGGACAGGGGGCGACGGTGAAAAACTGTTTTTT. Full variable domain (missing parts from reference TRBV28 and TRBJ1-4): DVKVTQSSRYLVKRTGEKVFLECVQDMDHENMFWYRQDPGLGLRLIYFSYDVKMKEKGDIPEGYSVSREKKERFSLILESASTNQTSMYLCASSVIRTGGDGEKLFFGSGTQLSVL.

The chain joins TRBV28 to TRBJ1-5, with TRBD1 as a possible D gene (5 bases). This CDR3 contains 15 residues. Germline values: CDR1 MDHEN, CDR2 SYDVKM. V was pared by 1 base and J by 1 base, with 8 bases between. CDR3: CASSLSAGSNQPQHF. For the CDR3, the DNA is TGTGCCAGCAGTTTATCTGCAGGGAGCAATCAGCCCCAGCATTTT.

The rearrangement uses TRBV7-2 and TRBJ2-1; a weak D match, TRBD1 (6 bases). Germline assignment: CDR1 SGHTA and CDR2 FQGNSA. The ends were cut back, 1 base at V and 7 bases at J, with 17 bases in the middle. There are 16 residues in the CDR3. This CDR3 reads CASSLEARSRGNEQFF. The DNA of the CDR3 is TGTGCCAGCAGCTTAGAGGCAAGATCGAGGGGGAATGAGCAGTTCTTC.

This clone was recorded only once. V gene TRBV15 combines with J gene TRBJ1-5, with 11 nucleotides matching TRBD1. The CDR3 totals 16 residues. With 4 bases clipped from V and 7 bases from J, the junction kept 9 bases outside the gene matches. Germline lookup yields CDR1 LNHNV and CDR2 YYDKDF (reference sequence). The chain's CDR3 is CATSKWGGQGVQPQHF. Here the CDR3 DNA reads TGTGCCACCAGCAAATGGGGGGGACAGGGGGTCCAGCCCCAGCATTTT.

This chain links TRBV6-5 with TRBJ1-6; tentatively, D is TRBD1 (5 bases). Germline lookup yields CDR1 MNHEY and CDR2 SVGAGI. With 1 base removed from V and 2 bases from J, the gap between germline ends came to 9 bases. The CDR3 covers 16 residues. CDR3 in amino acids: CASSYLGGTYNSPLHF. The CDR3 DNA reads as TGTGCCAGCAGTTACTTGGGGGGGACCTATAATTCACCCCTCCACTTT.